The rows below give T cell receptor beta chains drawn from one sample of a study of molecular identifiers for immune sequencing clone quantification. One entry per CDR3 protein results from TCRdb running MiXCR on the PCR reads. The sample holds approximately 590,000 distinct CDR3 sequences; about 25% are singletons and the top ten take roughly 0.83%. Input material: naive CD8+ T cells from blood, with Jurkat cell RNA spiked in. These receptors were collected from a human donor in good health. Some libraries in this study had Jurkat cell RNA spiked in. The CDR3 runs from the conserved cysteine through the conserved F or W. The D gene is left open where the match is weak. Clone size is shown for a subset of rows, as once, few, many or a class of expanded clone.

v_gene,len,j_gene,abundance,d_gene,CDR3aa,CDR3nt
TRBV27,13,TRBJ2-2,many,-,CASTDYTTGELFF,TGTGCCAGCACCGACTATACCACCGGGGAGCTGTTTTTT
TRBV6-5,17,TRBJ2-1,few,TRBD2,CASTRTSGRETYNEQFF,TGTGCCAGCACCCGTACTAGCGGGAGGGAGACTTACAATGAGCAGTTCTTC
TRBV7-9,15,TRBJ1-4,-,-,CASSRNGRSNEKLFF,TGTGCCAGCAGCAGGAACGGCAGGTCTAATGAAAAACTGTTTTTT
TRBV19,14,TRBJ2-3,few,-,CASSIVSGEDTQYF,TGTGCCAGTAGTATTGTTAGCGGAGAGGATACGCAGTATTTT
TRBV6-6,15,TRBJ2-5,few,-,CASSYDAGTGETQYF,TGTGCCAGCAGTTACGACGCGGGGACTGGAGAGACCCAGTACTTC
TRBV13,14,TRBJ1-2,few,-,CASASHKEVYGYTF,TGTGCCAGCGCTTCTCATAAGGAAGTATATGGCTACACCTTC
TRBV30,16,TRBJ2-7,many,TRBD2,CAWSAPELAGVYEQYF,TGTGCCTGGAGTGCCCCGGAGCTAGCGGGAGTTTACGAGCAGTACTTC
TRBV7-3,16,TRBJ1-1,many,-,CASSESGYPGATEAFF,TGTGCCAGCAGCGAGTCCGGCTACCCCGGGGCCACTGAAGCTTTCTTT
TRBV20-1,15,TRBJ2-7,many,TRBD1,CSASAGQAVMDEQYF,TGCAGTGCTAGCGCCGGACAGGCAGTTATGGACGAGCAGTACTTC
TRBV6-2/TRBV6-3,12,TRBJ1-2,-,-,CASWLPVYGYTF,TGTGCCTCCTGGTTGCCGGTCTATGGCTACACCTTC
TRBV28,13,TRBJ2-2,many,-,CASSWTNTGELFF,TGCGCCAGCAGTTGGACAAACACCGGGGAGCTGTTTTTT
TRBV19,12,TRBJ1-2,many,-,CASSIIGTGYTF,TGTGCCAGTAGTATAATAGGGACCGGCTACACCTTC
TRBV4-1,16,TRBJ1-1,many,TRBD1,CASSQAFGQVNTEAFF,TGCGCCAGCAGCCAAGCCTTCGGACAGGTAAACACTGAAGCTTTCTTT
TRBV28,14,TRBJ2-7,many,-,CASRHGRGPYEQYF,TGTGCCAGCAGACATGGACGGGGCCCCTACGAGCAGTACTTC
TRBV19,13,TRBJ2-2,few,-,CASSTGIGGELFF,TGTGCCAGTAGTACCGGGATTGGCGGGGAGCTGTTTTTT
TRBV20-1,15,TRBJ2-7,-,-,CSARDRLAFSYEQYF,TGCAGTGCTAGAGATCGCCTAGCGTTCTCCTACGAGCAGTACTTC
TRBV3-1,14,TRBJ2-5,-,-,CASSLPGPQEPQYF,TGTGCCAGCAGCCTACCGGGGCCCCAAGAGCCCCAGTACTTC